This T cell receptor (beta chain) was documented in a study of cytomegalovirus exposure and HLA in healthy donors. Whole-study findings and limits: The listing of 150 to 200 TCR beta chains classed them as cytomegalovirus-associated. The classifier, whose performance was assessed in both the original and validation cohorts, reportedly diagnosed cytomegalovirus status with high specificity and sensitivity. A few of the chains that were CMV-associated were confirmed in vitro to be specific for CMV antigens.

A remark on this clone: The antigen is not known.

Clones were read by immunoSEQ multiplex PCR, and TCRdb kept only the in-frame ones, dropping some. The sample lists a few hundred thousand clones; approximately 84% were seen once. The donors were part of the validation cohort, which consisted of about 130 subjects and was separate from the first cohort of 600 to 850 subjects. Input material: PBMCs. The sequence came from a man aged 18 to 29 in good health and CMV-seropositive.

CDR3 sequence reads: CASSLNFAKNIQYF. The CDR3 DNA follows: TGCGCCAGCAGTCTAAATTTTGCCAAAAACATTCAGTACTTC. The rearrangement joins TRBV4-1 to TRBJ2-4; D gene ambiguous. This CDR3 comprises 14 residues. The germline CDR1 and CDR2 sequences are MGHRA and YSYEKL. V was pared by 6 bases and J by 1 base, with 10 bases between.